A single sample is the source of the 32 T cell receptor beta chains below, sequenced in a study of T cell responses to AZD1222 COVID-19 vaccine. The table came from immunoSEQ multiplex PCR; TCRdb's copy has only in-frame clones and leaves some out. The data show just over 150,000 clones, more than 75% seen once. This specimen was peripheral blood, taken 28 days after the second AZD1222 dose. These receptors were collected from an adult who received the AZD1222 COVID-19 vaccine.

This clone was counted only a few times. The chain joins TRBV5-4 to TRBJ2-3; D not certain. V was pared by 5 bases and J by 0 bases, with 4 bases between. Germline V CDR1 and CDR2: SGHNT, YYREEE (reference sequence). This CDR3 is 12 amino acids long. The CDR3 sequence: CASSQSTDTQYF. DNA for the CDR3: TGTGCCAGCAGTCAAAGCACAGATACGCAGTATTTT.

This clone was seen many times. V is TRBV6-2 or TRBV6-3 and J is TRBJ1-5; D is ambiguous. The CDR3 sequence is 12 residues long. Trimming stripped 6 bases from V and 9 bases from J, with 12 bases between. Per the germline V gene, CDR1 is MNHEY and CDR2 is SVGEGT. The CDR3 DNA reads TGTGCCAGCAGATACGCGGTCGGGCCCCAGCATTTT. It encodes CASRYAVGPQHF.

The chain recombines TRBV5-1 with TRBJ1-3; D is perhaps TRBD1 (5 bases). V lost 5 bases, J lost 1 base, and 13 bases lay in between. This CDR3 spans 15 amino acids. Per the germline V gene, CDR1 is SGHRS and CDR2 is YFSETQ. The CDR3 region is CASREGPESGNTIYF. DNA for the CDR3: TGCGCCAGCAGGGAGGGACCTGAGTCTGGAAACACCATATATTTT.

The chain couples TRBV28 to TRBJ1-6; possible D gene TRBD1, 5 bases. Trimming shortened V by 11 bases and J by 0 bases, and 8 bases separated the two germline ends. The CDR3 sequence is 13 residues long. Germline-derived CDR1 and CDR2 are MDHEN and SYDVKM. CDR3: CAGGSSYNSPLHF. The DNA of the CDR3 is TGTGCCGGGGGGAGCTCCTATAATTCACCCCTCCACTTT.

V usage is TRBV15 and J usage is TRBJ2-7; D not resolved. Trimming took off 0 bases at V and 7 bases at J, with 10 bases between the two ends. The CDR3 length is 13 residues. Germline CDR1 is LNHNV and CDR2 is YYDKDF (reference sequence). This CDR3 is CATSRDLGKEQYF. DNA of the CDR3: TGTGCCACCAGCAGAGATCTAGGGAAAGAGCAGTACTTC. Drawing the rest from reference TRBV15 and TRBJ2-7, the complete variable domain is DAMVIQNPRYQVTQFGKPVTLSCSQTLNHNVMYWYQQKSSQAPKLLFHYYDKDFNNEADTPDNFQSRRPNTSFCFLDIRSPGLGDTAMYLCATSRDLGKEQYFGPGTRLTVT.

The chain links TRBV6-1 to TRBJ2-7; D may correspond to TRBD1 or TRBD2 (6 bases each). CDR1 is MNHNS and CDR2 is SASEGT in the germline V gene. The ends were cut back, 4 bases at V and 7 bases at J, with 20 bases in the middle. There are 15 residues in the CDR3. In DNA, the CDR3 is TGTGCCAGCAGTGGGGGAGGTGGGGGCGCGAGGGAGCAGTACTTC. Translating gives CASSGGGGGAREQYF.

V gene TRBV10-3 combines with J gene TRBJ2-6; tentative D call: TRBD2 (5 bases). In germline, CDR1 is ENHRY, CDR2 SYGVKD. Trimming took off 3 bases at V and 4 bases at J, with 13 bases between the two ends. CDR3 length equals 16 residues. The CDR3, as DNA: TGTGCCATCAGTGATTCTGGGAGCAAAGGGGCCAACGTCCTGACTTTC. Translated: CAISDSGSKGANVLTF.

The rearrangement joins TRBV6-2 or TRBV6-3 to TRBJ1-5; TRBD1 is a possible D gene (5 bases). The CDR3 runs 20 residues. Germline V CDR1 and CDR2: MNHEY, SVGEGT. The V end was cut by 6 bases, the J end by 0 bases, with 27 bases between. CDR3 in amino acids: CASSSSPRGSGVYSNQPQHF. The CDR3 DNA follows: TGTGCCAGCAGCAGCTCCCCTCGCGGGTCGGGGGTTTATAGCAATCAGCCCCAGCATTTT.

This chain links TRBV28 with TRBJ2-5; perhaps TRBD2 as D (5 bases). Germline CDR1 and CDR2: MDHEN and SYDVKM. The CDR3 runs 12 residues. The V and J ends lost 7 bases and 8 bases respectively, with 14 bases between them. The CDR3 here is CASNHPPGTQYF. The CDR3 bases are TGTGCCAGCAACCACCCCCCGGGAACCCAGTACTTC.

CDR3 nucleotide sequence: TGTGCCATCAGTGAGCCCCAAGGATACAATGAGCAGTTCTTC. Its translation: CAISEPQGYNEQFF. The chain couples TRBV10-3 to TRBJ2-1; D is ambiguous. This CDR3 comprises 14 residues. CDR1 and CDR2 from the germline V gene are ENHRY and SYGVKD. V lost 2 bases, J lost 4 bases, and 9 bases lay in between.

V usage is TRBV9 and J usage is TRBJ2-1; weak D call: TRBD1 (5 bases). The CDR3 is made up of 16 amino acids. CDR1 and CDR2 (germline): SGDLS, YYNGEE. Trimming removed 4 bases at V and 0 bases at J, with 14 bases between. CDR3: CASSPGHLSSYNEQFF. The CDR3 bases are TGTGCCAGCAGCCCAGGACACTTAAGCTCCTACAATGAGCAGTTCTTC.

This chain connects TRBV7-3 to TRBJ2-7; TRBD2 aligns across 11 bases. The V segment lost 4 bases and the J segment 0 bases; nucleotides outside the gene matches: 14. CDR3 length: 19 amino acids. The germline gives CDR1 SGHTA, CDR2 FQGTGA. The CDR3 nucleotides are TGTGCCAGCAGCTCAACTGGGACTAGCGGCTTTATTATCTCCTACGAGCAGTACTTC. Its translation: CASSSTGTSGFIISYEQYF.

The chain has TRBV5-6 and TRBJ1-4; D is ambiguous. The CDR3 covers 14 residues. The V gene's germline CDR1 is SGHDT and CDR2 YYEEEE. V dropped 5 bases and J dropped 8 bases, with 16 bases sitting between them. This CDR3 reads CASSRPSSGEKLFF. DNA of the CDR3: TGTGCCAGCAGTCGACCCTCTTCGGGGGAAAAACTGTTTTTT.

This clone was found once. The V call is TRBV14, the J call TRBJ2-3; 7 positions agree with TRBD2. This CDR3 is 16 amino acids long. Germline V gene data show CDR1 as SGHDN and CDR2 as FVKESK. V lost 4 bases and J lost 2; bases outside the gene matches: 9. The CDR3: CASSPGVAGYTDTQYF. The CDR3 coding sequence is TGTGCCAGCAGCCCCGGAGTAGCGGGCTACACAGATACGCAGTATTTT.

The V and J genes are TRBV4-1 and TRBJ2-2; TRBD1 matches at 7 bases. V dropped 3 bases and J dropped 4; count of bases not matched to a gene: 8. The CDR3 is 16 amino acids. Germline V gives CDR1 MGHRA, CDR2 YSYEKL. The CDR3 loop reads CASSQAPGQTTGELFF. CDR3 nucleotides: TGCGCCAGCAGCCAGGCCCCGGGACAGACCACCGGGGAGCTGTTTTTT.

This rearrangement joins TRBV12-5 to TRBJ2-3; D gene ambiguous. V was cut by 2 bases and J by 6 bases, with 9 bases left in between. Looked up from germline, CDR1 is LGHNT and CDR2 is FRNRAP. The CDR3 has 13 amino acids. CDR3 sequence (DNA): TGTGCTAGTGGTTTGACCGGGTCCGATACGCAGTATTTT. Amino acids: CASGLTGSDTQYF.

This clone was found a few times. The chain couples TRBV28 to TRBJ1-1, with 7 bases fitting TRBD1. The length of the CDR3 is 12 residues. Germline CDR1 reads MDHEN; CDR2 reads SYDVKM. V was clipped by 7 bases and J by 12 bases; unmatched bases: 11. CDR3 DNA: TGTGCCAGCAAGGGGGCAGCTATCCGGCCTTTCTTT. Protein: CASKGAAIRPFF.

J is TRBJ2-3 and V is TRBV7-2, with 8 positions matching TRBD1. Germline V gene sequence: CDR1 SGHTA, CDR2 FQGNSA. There are 18 residues in the CDR3. V was clipped by 2 bases and J by 4 bases; unmatched bases: 14. The CDR3 sequence: CASSLTLTPQGAADTQYF. In nucleotides, the CDR3 is TGTGCCAGCAGCTTAACTTTAACCCCGCAGGGGGCCGCAGATACGCAGTATTTT.

The gene calls are TRBV5-6 and TRBJ2-2, with 7 positions matching TRBD1. The V and J ends lost 4 bases and 0 bases, in that order; junction bases with no gene match: 6. The germline gives CDR1 SGHDT, CDR2 YYEEEE. The CDR3 extends over 16 amino acids. The CDR3 DNA follows: TGTGCCAGCAGCGTTCGGACAGGCTCGAACACCGGGGAGCTGTTTTTT. Translation: CASSVRTGSNTGELFF.

This chain links TRBV5-5 with TRBJ1-1, with D tentatively TRBD1 (5 bases). The germline V gene has CDR1 SGHKS and CDR2 YYEKEE (reference sequence). V was trimmed by 4 bases and J by 1 base, leaving 14 bases between them. The CDR3 consists of 15 residues. The CDR3, as DNA: TGTGCCAGCAGCCCAGGGCTTGCACGGAACACTGAAGCTTTCTTT. It specifies CASSPGLARNTEAFF.

The chain uses TRBV10-3 and TRBJ2-7; either TRBD1 or TRBD2 may supply D (6 bases each). CDR3 length: 14 residues. V shed 10 bases and J shed 0 bases, with 16 bases lying between them. The germline gives CDR1 ENHRY, CDR2 SYGVKD. As DNA, the CDR3 is TGTGCCACCTGGGACGGGGGCTACTCCTACGAGCAGTACTTC. This translates into CATWDGGYSYEQYF.

This chain uses TRBV3-1 (or the pseudogene TRBV3-2) with TRBJ2-1; 7 positions match TRBD2. CDR1 is LGHDT and CDR2 is YNNKEL in the germline V gene (reference sequence). This CDR3 has 15 residues. Germline trimming cut 2 bases from V and 0 bases from J; bases unmatched to any gene: 1. As DNA, the CDR3 is TGTGCCAGCAGCCAAAGCGGGACCTCCTACAATGAGCAGTTCTTC. This translates into CASSQSGTSYNEQFF.

V is TRBV18 and J is TRBJ2-7; D is unclear. CDR1 KGHSH and CDR2 LQKENI come from the germline V gene. The CDR3 is 14 amino acids. V was clipped by 6 bases and J by 0 bases, with 12 bases between them. This chain's CDR3 is CASSAGPISYEQYF. The CDR3 DNA reads TGTGCCAGCTCTGCTGGGCCCATCTCCTACGAGCAGTACTTC. Drawing the rest from reference TRBV18 and TRBJ2-7, the complete variable domain is NAGVMQNPRHLVRRRGQEARLRCSPMKGHSHVYWYRQLPEEGLKFMVYLQKENIIDESGMPKERFSAEFPKEGPSILRIQQVVRGDSAAYFCASSAGPISYEQYFGPGTRLTVT.

The chain has TRBV9 and TRBJ2-2; 9 nucleotides agree with TRBD2. This CDR3 is 17 amino acids long. V lost 3 bases and J lost 8; bases outside the gene matches: 14. Per the germline V gene, CDR1 is SGDLS and CDR2 is YYNGEE. CDR3 nucleotides: TGTGCCAGCAGCGCCCCATGGCGGGAGGGCCTATCAGGGGAGCTGTTTTTT. Protein sequence: CASSAPWREGLSGELFF.

The rearrangement links TRBV19 to TRBJ1-2; 10 bases agree with TRBD1. The germline gives CDR1 LNHDA, CDR2 SQIVND (reference sequence). The CDR3 has 21 residues. The V gene end was trimmed by 3 bases and the J gene end by 7 bases; junction bases not matched to a gene: 26. The CDR3 sequence: CASSIFSGAGIVSTGGLGYTF. The CDR3 bases are TGTGCCAGTAGTATCTTTTCGGGGGCCGGCATAGTCTCGACAGGGGGCCTTGGCTACACCTTC.

This chain connects TRBV7-8 to TRBJ2-1, with D perhaps matching TRBD1 or TRBD2 (5 bases each). CDR3 size: 16 residues. V shed 3 bases and J shed 6 bases, with 18 bases lying between them. CDR1 SGHVS and CDR2 FQNEAQ come from the germline V gene. In DNA form, the CDR3 reads TGTGCCAGCAGCTTTAGATCTCCGGGACCGATCAATGAGCAGTTCTTC. It specifies CASSFRSPGPINEQFF.

V usage is TRBV5-4 and J usage is TRBJ2-3; D may correspond to TRBD1 or TRBD2 (6 bases each). This CDR3 spans 16 amino acids. Looked up from germline, CDR1 is SGHNT and CDR2 is YYREEE (reference sequence). Trimming pared 4 bases from V and 3 bases from J, leaving 18 bases between. The CDR3: CASSLSLTGATDTQYF. The DNA of the CDR3 is TGTGCCAGCAGCCTGTCGTTGACGGGGGCAACAGATACGCAGTATTTT.

The V gene is TRBV7-8, the J gene TRBJ2-2, with no clear D. This CDR3 is built from 14 residues. V was cut by 2 bases and J by 0 bases, with 4 bases left in between. The germline V gene has CDR1 SGHVS and CDR2 FQNEAQ. The CDR3 nucleotides read TGTGCCAGCAGCTTATCTCCGAACACCGGGGAGCTGTTTTTT. Residues: CASSLSPNTGELFF.

This chain joins TRBV21-1 and TRBJ2-7; TRBD1 reflects the table's D call only, with no check against the DNA. TRBV21-1 is recorded as a pseudogene. This CDR3 is built from 15 residues. The chain's CDR3 is CASSKECRAPYEQYF. The CDR3 DNA is TGTGCCAGCAGCAAAGAGTGCAGGGCCCCCTACGAGCAGTACTTC.

This clone was picked up one time. The J gene is TRBJ2-1, the V gene TRBV10-2, with D unclear. Trimming took off 2 bases at V and 10 bases at J, with 6 bases between the two ends. Germline V gives CDR1 WSHSY, CDR2 SAAADI. The CDR3 extends over 11 amino acids. This chain's CDR3 is CASSEKYEQFF. DNA of the CDR3: TGCGCCAGCAGTGAGAAGTACGAGCAGTTCTTC.

V is TRBV30 and J is TRBJ1-1; D is perhaps TRBD1 (5 bases). Germline CDR1 and CDR2: GTSNPN and SVGIG (reference sequence). The CDR3 is 16 amino acids. Trimming stripped 2 bases from V and 2 bases from J, with 18 bases between. The CDR3 reads CAWSQNLGVVNTEAFF. DNA of the CDR3: TGTGCCTGGAGTCAGAATCTAGGGGTGGTTAACACTGAAGCTTTCTTT.

This clone occurred once. As DNA, the CDR3 is TGTGCCAGCAGCTTAGACTTAACGGGCAATCAGCCCCAGCATTTT. Protein: CASSLDLTGNQPQHF. The V gene is TRBV11-2, the J gene TRBJ1-5, with no clear D. Germline assignment: CDR1 SGHAT and CDR2 FQNNGV. This CDR3 spans 15 amino acids. Trimming cost V 0 bases and J 2 bases, with 8 bases left between them.